This is a list of T cell receptor beta chains from one sample in a study of shared clonotypes between healthy human individuals. The data were produced by immunoSEQ multiplex PCR, yet TCRdb's version contains in-frame clones alone and is incomplete. This sample has about 680,000 clones; 92% occur once, and the top ten carry 24%. Sequenced material: naive CD8+ T cells sorted from blood. Every receptor here comes from a man between 25 and 39 years old in good health. The CDR3 runs from the conserved cysteine through the conserved F or W. The D gene is left open where the match is weak. A clone size is listed for some rows: how often the clone was seen (once, few, many), or a class if it is expanded.

size	D	J	V	CDR3	DNA
NA	NA	TRBJ2-7	TRBV9	CASVYRLLRTF	TGTGCCAGCGTGTACCGACTACTTAGAACCTTC
NA	NA	TRBJ1-1	TRBV19	CASSAGDVEAFF	TGTGCCAGTAGTGCCGGAGATGTTGAAGCTTTCTTT
NA	NA	TRBJ2-3	TRBV4-3	CASSQDASLSTDTQYF	TGCGCCAGCAGCCAAGATGCTTCGTTAAGCACAGATACGCAGTATTTT
NA	NA	TRBJ2-7	TRBV27	CASSRAGTDDGSYEQYF	TGTGCCAGCAGTAGGGCGGGGACAGATGACGGTTCCTACGAGCAGTACTTC
NA	NA	TRBJ2-2	TRBV4-3	CATGGRATGELFF	TGCGCCACTGGGGGGCGAGCCACCGGGGAGCTGTTTTTT
NA	NA	TRBJ2-7	TRBV6-1	CASSEARTYEQYF	TGTGCCAGCAGTGAGGCACGAACCTACGAGCAGTACTTC
NA	NA	TRBJ1-1	TRBV6-5	CASSYLPTDQNTEAFF	TGTGCCAGCAGTTACCTACCGACAGATCAGAACACTGAAGCTTTCTTT
NA	TRBD2	TRBJ2-1	TRBV30	CAWSGFSGANNEQFF	TGTGCCTGGAGTGGGTTTAGCGGGGCGAACAATGAGCAGTTCTTC
few	NA	TRBJ2-7	TRBV11-2	CATNGVRESYEQYF	TGTGCCACAAACGGGGTAAGGGAATCCTACGAGCAGTACTTC
NA	NA	TRBJ1-5	TRBV28	CASSHDSNQPQHF	TGTGCCAGCAGCCATGATAGCAATCAGCCCCAGCATTTT
NA	NA	TRBJ2-2	TRBV5-1	CASSADREGTGELFF	TGCGCCAGCAGCGCGGACAGGGAGGGCACCGGGGAGCTGTTTTTT
NA	NA	TRBJ2-2	TRBV25-1	CASSDQGTGELFF	TGTGCCAGCAGTGACCAGGGGACCGGGGAGCTGTTTTTT
once	NA	TRBJ2-7	TRBV20-1	CSARQTYEQYF	TGCAGTGCCCGACAGACCTACGAGCAGTACTTC
NA	NA	TRBJ2-2	TRBV7-9	CASSPSGTGAGELFF	TGTGCCAGCAGCCCTAGCGGGACAGGTGCCGGGGAGCTGTTTTTT
NA	NA	TRBJ2-3	TRBV7-2	CASSLGSLASTDTQYF	TGTGCCAGCAGCTTAGGGTCCCTAGCGAGCACAGATACGCAGTATTTT
NA	NA	TRBJ1-3	TRBV25-1	CASSEPVGGNTIYF	TGTGCCAGCAGTGAACCGGTGGGGGGAAACACCATATATTTT
NA	NA	TRBJ1-1	TRBV29-1	CSVFSMLGAFF	TGCAGCGTTTTTAGTATGCTGGGAGCTTTCTTT
NA	NA	TRBJ2-7	TRBV5-1	CASSLGSAVSSYEQYF	TGCGCCAGCAGCTTGGGATCAGCAGTCAGCTCCTACGAGCAGTACTTC
NA	TRBD1	TRBJ2-7	TRBV4-1	CASSHRTGAYEQYF	TGCGCCAGCAGCCACCGGACAGGGGCCTACGAGCAGTACTTC
NA	TRBD2	TRBJ2-1	TRBV27	CASSLYPGLAGGLRNEQFF	TGTGCCAGCAGTTTATACCCCGGACTAGCGGGGGGGTTGCGCAATGAGCAGTTCTTC
once	TRBD2	TRBJ2-2	TRBV5-4	CASSLSGRRTGELFF	TGTGCCAGCAGCTTGAGCGGGAGACGGACCGGGGAGCTGTTTTTT
NA	NA	TRBJ2-5	TRBV4-1	CASSQEVEGPSYQETQYF	TGCGCCAGCAGCCAAGAAGTTGAGGGACCCTCGTACCAAGAGACCCAGTACTTC
few	NA	TRBJ1-5	TRBV28	CAVARRGSSNQPQHF	TGTGCCGTAGCCCGACGCGGGTCTTCCAATCAGCCCCAGCATTTT
NA	NA	TRBJ1-5	TRBV28	CVSGGLQYNQPQHF	TGTGTTAGCGGTGGATTGCAATACAATCAGCCCCAGCATTTT
NA	NA	TRBJ1-2	TRBV27	CASSSSRDVANYGYTF	TGTGCCAGCAGTTCTTCAAGGGACGTAGCTAACTATGGCTACACCTTC
NA	TRBD1	TRBJ2-7	TRBV27	CASSFGTGVEQYF	TGTGCCAGCAGTTTTGGGACAGGGGTCGAGCAGTACTTC
NA	NA	TRBJ1-5	TRBV27	CASSFSRQRQPQHF	TGTGCCAGCAGTTTTTCCAGACAGAGACAGCCCCAGCATTTT
NA	NA	TRBJ2-7	TRBV19	CASSPDSYEQYF	TGTGCCAGTAGTCCGGACTCCTACGAGCAGTACTTC
NA	NA	TRBJ2-7	TRBV7-9	CASSLRGGGYEQYF	TGTGCCAGCAGCTTAAGAGGTGGGGGCTACGAGCAGTACTTC
NA	NA	TRBJ2-7	TRBV4-3	CASSQETSDSYEQYF	TGCGCCAGCAGCCAAGAGACATCTGACTCCTACGAGCAGTACTTC
NA	NA	TRBJ1-5	TRBV27	CASSAMGPGNQPQHF	TGTGCCAGCAGTGCCATGGGTCCCGGAAATCAGCCCCAGCATTTT
NA	TRBD1	TRBJ1-2	TRBV11-2	CASSGTGPLWGYTF	TGTGCCAGCTCCGGGACAGGGCCACTGTGGGGCTACACCTTC
once	NA	TRBJ2-7	TRBV20-1	CSARDEGEQYF	TGCAGTGCTAGAGATGAAGGCGAGCAGTACTTC
NA	TRBD1	TRBJ1-1	TRBV29-1	CSSGQGGPLNTEAFF	TGCAGCTCAGGACAGGGGGGACCCCTAAACACTGAAGCTTTCTTT